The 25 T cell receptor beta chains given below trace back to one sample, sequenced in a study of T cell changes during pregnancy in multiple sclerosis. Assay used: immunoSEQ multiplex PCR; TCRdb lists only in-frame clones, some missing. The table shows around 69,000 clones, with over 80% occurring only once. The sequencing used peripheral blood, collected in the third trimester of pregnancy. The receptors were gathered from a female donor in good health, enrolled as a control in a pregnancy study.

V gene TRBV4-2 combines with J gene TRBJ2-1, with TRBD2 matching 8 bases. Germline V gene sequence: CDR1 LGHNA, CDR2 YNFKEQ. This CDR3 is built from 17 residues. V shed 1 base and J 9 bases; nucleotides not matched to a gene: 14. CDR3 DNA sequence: TGTGCCAGCAGCCAAGGCTCCGGGACTAGTCCCGCCAGTGAGCAGTTCTTC. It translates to CASSQGSGTSPASEQFF.

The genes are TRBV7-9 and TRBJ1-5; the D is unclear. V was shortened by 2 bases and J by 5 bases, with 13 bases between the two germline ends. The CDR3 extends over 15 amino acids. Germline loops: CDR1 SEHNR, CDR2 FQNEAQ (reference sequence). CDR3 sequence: CASSLTGSSDQPQHF. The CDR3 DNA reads TGTGCCAGCAGCTTAACGGGGTCCAGTGATCAGCCCCAGCATTTT.

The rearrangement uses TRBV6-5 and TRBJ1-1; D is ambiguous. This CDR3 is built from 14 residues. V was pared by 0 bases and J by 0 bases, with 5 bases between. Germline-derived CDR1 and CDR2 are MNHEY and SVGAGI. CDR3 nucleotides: TGTGCCAGCAGTTACTCGACTGTGAACACTGAAGCTTTCTTT. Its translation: CASSYSTVNTEAFF.

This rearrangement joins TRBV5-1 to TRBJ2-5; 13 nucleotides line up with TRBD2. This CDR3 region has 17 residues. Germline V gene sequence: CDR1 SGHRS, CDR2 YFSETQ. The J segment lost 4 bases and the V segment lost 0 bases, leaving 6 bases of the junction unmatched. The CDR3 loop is CASSLALAGGPGETQYF. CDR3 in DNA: TGCGCCAGCAGCTTGGCACTAGCGGGGGGGCCCGGAGAGACCCAGTACTTC.

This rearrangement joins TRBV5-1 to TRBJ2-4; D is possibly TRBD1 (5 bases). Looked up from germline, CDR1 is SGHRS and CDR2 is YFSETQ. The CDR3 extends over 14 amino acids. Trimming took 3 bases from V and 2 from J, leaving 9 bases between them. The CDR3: CASSSPGTKNIQYF. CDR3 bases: TGCGCCAGCAGCTCCCCAGGGACCAAAAACATTCAGTACTTC. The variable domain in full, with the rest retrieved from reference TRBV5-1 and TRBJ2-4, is KAGVTQTPRYLIKTRGQQVTLSCSPISGHRSVSWYQQTPGQGLQFLFEYFSETQRNKGNFPGRFSGRQFSNSRSEMNVSTLELGDSALYLCASSSPGTKNIQYFGAGTRLSVL.

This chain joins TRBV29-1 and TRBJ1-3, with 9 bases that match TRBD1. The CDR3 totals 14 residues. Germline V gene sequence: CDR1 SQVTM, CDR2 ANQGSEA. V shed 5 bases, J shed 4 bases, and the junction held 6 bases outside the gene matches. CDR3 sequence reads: CSVWDRANGNTIYF. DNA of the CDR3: TGCAGCGTTTGGGACAGGGCAAACGGAAACACCATATATTTT.

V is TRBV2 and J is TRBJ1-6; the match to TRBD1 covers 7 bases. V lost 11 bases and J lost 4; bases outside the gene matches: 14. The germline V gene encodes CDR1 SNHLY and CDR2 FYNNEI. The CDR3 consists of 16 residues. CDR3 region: CAGNSYWDRYNSPLHF. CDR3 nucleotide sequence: TGTGCCGGCAACAGCTATTGGGACAGATATAATTCACCCCTCCACTTT. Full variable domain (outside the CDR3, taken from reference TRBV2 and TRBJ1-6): EPEVTQTPSHQVTQMGQEVILRCVPISNHLYFYWYRQILGQKVEFLVSFYNNEISEKSEIFDDQFSVERPDGSNFTLKIRSTKLEDSAMYFCAGNSYWDRYNSPLHFGNGTRLTVT.

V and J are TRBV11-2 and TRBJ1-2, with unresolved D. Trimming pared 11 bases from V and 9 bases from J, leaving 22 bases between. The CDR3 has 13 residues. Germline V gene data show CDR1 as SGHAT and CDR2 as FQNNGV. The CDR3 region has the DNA TGTGCCTCAACTCTAAACCGGGGTCTGAGCTACACCTTC. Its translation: CASTLNRGLSYTF.

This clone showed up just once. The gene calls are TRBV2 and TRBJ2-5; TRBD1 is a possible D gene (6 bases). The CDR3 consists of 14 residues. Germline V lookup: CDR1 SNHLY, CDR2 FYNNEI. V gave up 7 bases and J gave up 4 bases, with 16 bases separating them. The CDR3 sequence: CASNEDRGGETQYF. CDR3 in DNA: TGTGCCAGCAACGAGGACAGAGGGGGAGAGACCCAGTACTTC.

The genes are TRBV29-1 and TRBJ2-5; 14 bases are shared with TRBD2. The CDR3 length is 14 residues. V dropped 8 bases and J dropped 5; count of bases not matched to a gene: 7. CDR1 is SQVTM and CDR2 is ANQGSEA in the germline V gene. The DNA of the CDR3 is TGCAGCTCTTGGGGACTAGCGGGAGAGGAGACCCAGTACTTC. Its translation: CSSWGLAGEETQYF.

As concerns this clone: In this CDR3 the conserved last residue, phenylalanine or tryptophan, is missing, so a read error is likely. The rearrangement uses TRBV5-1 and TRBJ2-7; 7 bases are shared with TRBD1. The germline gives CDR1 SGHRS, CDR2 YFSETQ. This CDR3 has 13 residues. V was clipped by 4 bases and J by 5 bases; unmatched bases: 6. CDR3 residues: CASSLDRFNEQYL. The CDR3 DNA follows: TGCGCCAGCAGCCTGGACAGGTTCAACGAGCAGTACCTC.

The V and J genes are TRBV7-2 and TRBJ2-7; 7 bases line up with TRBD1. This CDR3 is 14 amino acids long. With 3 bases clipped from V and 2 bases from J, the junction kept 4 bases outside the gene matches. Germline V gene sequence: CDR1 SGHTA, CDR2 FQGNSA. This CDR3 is CASSFLQGTYEQYF. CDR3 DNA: TGTGCCAGCAGCTTCTTACAGGGGACCTACGAGCAGTACTTC.

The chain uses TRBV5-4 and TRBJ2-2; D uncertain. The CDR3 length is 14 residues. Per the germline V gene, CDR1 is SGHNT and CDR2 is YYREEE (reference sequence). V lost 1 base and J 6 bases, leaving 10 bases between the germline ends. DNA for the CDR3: TGTGCCAGCAGCTTGCCCCTCGACTCCGGGGAGCTGTTTTTT. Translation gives CASSLPLDSGELFF.

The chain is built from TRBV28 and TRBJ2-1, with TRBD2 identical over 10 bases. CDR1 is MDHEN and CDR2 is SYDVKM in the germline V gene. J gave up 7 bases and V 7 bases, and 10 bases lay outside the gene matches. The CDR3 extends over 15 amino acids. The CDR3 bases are TGTGCCAGCACCATACGGCTAGCGGGAGTAAATGAGCAGTTCTTC. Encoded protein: CASTIRLAGVNEQFF.

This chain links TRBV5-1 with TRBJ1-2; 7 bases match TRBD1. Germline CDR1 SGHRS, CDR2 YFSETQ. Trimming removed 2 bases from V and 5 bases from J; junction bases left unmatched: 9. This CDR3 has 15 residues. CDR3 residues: CASSFEGAGVYGYTF. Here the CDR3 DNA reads TGCGCCAGCAGCTTTGAGGGGGCAGGGGTGTATGGCTACACCTTC.

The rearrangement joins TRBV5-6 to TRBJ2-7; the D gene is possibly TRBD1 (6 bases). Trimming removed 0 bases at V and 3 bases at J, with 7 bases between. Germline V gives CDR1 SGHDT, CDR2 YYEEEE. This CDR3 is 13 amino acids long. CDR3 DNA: TGTGCCAGCAGCTTGGGACAGGACTACGAGCAGTACTTC. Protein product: CASSLGQDYEQYF. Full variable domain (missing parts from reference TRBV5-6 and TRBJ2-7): DAGVTQSPTHLIKTRGQQVTLRCSPKSGHDTVSWYQQALGQGPQFIFQYYEEEERQRGNFPDRFSGHQFPNYSSELNVNALLLGDSALYLCASSLGQDYEQYFGPGTRLTVT.

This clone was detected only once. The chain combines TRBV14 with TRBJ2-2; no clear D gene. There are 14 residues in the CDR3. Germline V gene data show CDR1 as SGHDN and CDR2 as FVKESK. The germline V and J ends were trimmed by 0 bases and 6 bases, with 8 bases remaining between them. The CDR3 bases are TGTGCCAGCAGCCAAGATGCGGTTCCCGGGGAGCTGTTTTTT. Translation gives CASSQDAVPGELFF.

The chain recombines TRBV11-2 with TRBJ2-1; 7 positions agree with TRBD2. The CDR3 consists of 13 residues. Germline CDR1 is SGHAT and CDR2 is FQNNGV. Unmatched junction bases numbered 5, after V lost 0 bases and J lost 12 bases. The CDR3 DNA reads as TGTGCCAGCAGCTTAGATGCGCCGGGAGGGCAGTTCTTC. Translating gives CASSLDAPGGQFF.

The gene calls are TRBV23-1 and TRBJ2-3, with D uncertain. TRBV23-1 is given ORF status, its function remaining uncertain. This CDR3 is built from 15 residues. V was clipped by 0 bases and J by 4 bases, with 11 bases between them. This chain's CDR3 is CASSQSANAADTQYF. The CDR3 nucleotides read TGCGCCAGCAGTCAATCAGCCAACGCGGCAGATACGCAGTATTTT.

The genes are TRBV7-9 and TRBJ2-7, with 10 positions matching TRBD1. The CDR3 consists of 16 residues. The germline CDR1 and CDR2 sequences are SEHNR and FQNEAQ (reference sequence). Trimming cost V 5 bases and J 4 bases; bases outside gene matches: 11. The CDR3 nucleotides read TGTGCCAGCAGCATCTACCGGGACAGGGGTTCTTACGAGCAGTACTTC. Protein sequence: CASSIYRDRGSYEQYF. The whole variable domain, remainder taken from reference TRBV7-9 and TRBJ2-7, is DTGVSQNPRHKITKRGQNVTFRCDPISEHNRLYWYRQTLGQGPEFLTYFQNEAQLEKSRLLSDRFSAERPKGSFSTLEIQRTEQGDSAMYLCASSIYRDRGSYEQYFGPGTRLTVT.

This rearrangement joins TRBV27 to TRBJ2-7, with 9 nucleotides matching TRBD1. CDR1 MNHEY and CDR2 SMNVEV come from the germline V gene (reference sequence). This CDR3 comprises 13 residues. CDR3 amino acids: CVIRDRASYEQYF. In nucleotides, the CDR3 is TGTGTCATCCGGGACAGGGCTTCCTACGAGCAGTACTTC.

The CDR3 spells CASSLFGQADTQYF. The CDR3 DNA reads TGTGCCAGCAGCTTATTCGGACAGGCAGATACGCAGTATTTT. The V call is TRBV7-2, the J call TRBJ2-3, with 7 bases matching TRBD1. Germline CDR1 reads SGHTA; CDR2 reads FQGNSA. The CDR3 is 14 amino acids. V shed 2 bases, J shed 4 bases, and the junction held 3 bases outside the gene matches.

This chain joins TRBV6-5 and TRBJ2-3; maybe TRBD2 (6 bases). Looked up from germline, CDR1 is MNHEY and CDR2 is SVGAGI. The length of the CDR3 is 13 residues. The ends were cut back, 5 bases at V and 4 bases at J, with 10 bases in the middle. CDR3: CASSNGGSDTQYF. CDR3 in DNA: TGTGCCAGCAGTAACGGGGGATCAGATACGCAGTATTTT.

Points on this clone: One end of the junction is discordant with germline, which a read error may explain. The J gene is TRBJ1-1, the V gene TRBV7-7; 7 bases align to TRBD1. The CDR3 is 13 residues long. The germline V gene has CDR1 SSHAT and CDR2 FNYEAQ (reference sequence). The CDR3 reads CASSTNRGTEAFF. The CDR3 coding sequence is TGTGCTAGCAGCACGAACAGGGGCACTGAAGCTTTCTTT.

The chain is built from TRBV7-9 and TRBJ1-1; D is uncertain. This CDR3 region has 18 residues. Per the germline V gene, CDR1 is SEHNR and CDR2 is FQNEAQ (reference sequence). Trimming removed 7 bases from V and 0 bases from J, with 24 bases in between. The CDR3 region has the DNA TGTGCCAGCACCCTTTACCCGCCGGCAGATACTATGAACACTGAAGCTTTCTTT. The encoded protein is CASTLYPPADTMNTEAFF.